These T cell receptor beta chains were read from a single sample in a study of blood T cells in healthy people across ages. Each CDR3 protein is one row after TCRdb ran MiXCR on the 5' RACE reads. The sample lists over 950,000 distinct CDR3 sequences; roughly two fifths were seen once. Sequencing was carried out using blood. These TCRs come from a man younger than 35 in good health. CDR3s include the opening cysteine and the closing phenylalanine or tryptophan. The D gene is left open where the match is weak. A clone size is listed for some rows: how often the clone was seen (once, few, many), or a class if it is expanded.

clone size,D gene,J gene,V gene,CDR3 protein,CDR3 DNA
.,TRBD2,TRBJ2-3,TRBV7-9,CASSLGSGGLTDTQYF,TGTGCCAGCAGCTTAGGAAGCGGGGGGCTCACAGATACGCAGTATTTT
many,.,TRBJ1-2,TRBV10-3,CAISEDPEGGYTF,TGTGCCATCAGTGAGGACCCTGAAGGTGGCTACACCTTC
.,TRBD1,TRBJ1-3,TRBV19,CASSLQGAAGNTIYF,TGTGCCAGTAGCCTACAGGGGGCTGCTGGAAACACCATATATTTT
.,.,TRBJ2-3,TRBV12-3/TRBV12-4,CAGSLEQSTDTQYF,TGTGCCGGCAGTTTGGAGCAGAGCACAGATACGCAGTATTTT
.,.,TRBJ1-5,TRBV20-1,CSARTGWYVQPQHF,TGCAGTGCTAGAACTGGGTGGTACGTTCAGCCCCAGCATTTT
.,.,TRBJ2-3,TRBV2,CANSDWSTDTQYF,TGTGCCAACAGTGATTGGTCCACAGATACGCAGTATTTT
.,.,TRBJ2-3,TRBV7-2,CASSLAMSGDTQYF,TGTGCCAGCAGCTTAGCAATGTCGGGGGATACGCAGTATTTT
.,TRBD1,TRBJ1-2,TRBV12-3/TRBV12-4,CASSRAGQGGGYTF,TGTGCCAGCAGCCGCGCCGGACAGGGCGGTGGCTACACCTTC
few,.,TRBJ2-1,TRBV12-3/TRBV12-4,CASSLGVAHNEQFF,TGTGCCAGCAGTTTGGGGGTAGCACACAATGAGCAGTTCTTC
.,.,TRBJ2-5,TRBV20-1,CSARDQRRGRETQYF,TGCAGTGCTAGAGATCAAAGGAGGGGGAGAGAGACCCAGTACTTC
few,.,TRBJ2-5,TRBV27,CASSPITEQETQYF,TGTGCCAGCAGTCCTATTACAGAACAAGAGACCCAGTACTTC
.,.,TRBJ2-5,TRBV14,CASSLVWQYF,TGTGCCAGCAGCCTTGTGTGGCAGTACTTC
.,.,TRBJ2-2,TRBV24-1,CATSASDRLSGELFF,TGTGCCACCAGTGCCTCAGACAGGCTCTCCGGGGAGCTGTTTTTT
.,.,TRBJ1-2,TRBV4-3,CASSQGGDNGYTF,TGCGCCAGCAGCCAGGGGGGAGATAATGGCTACACCTTC
few,.,TRBJ2-2,TRBV6-6,CASRVSNTGELFF,TGTGCCAGCAGGGTCTCGAACACCGGGGAGCTGTTTTTT
few,.,TRBJ1-4,TRBV20-1,CSASPPPTNEKLFF,TGCAGTGCTAGTCCCCCTCCAACTAATGAAAAACTGTTTTTT
.,TRBD2,TRBJ2-2,TRBV20-1,CSATLREVNTGELFF,TGCAGTGCTACCCTTCGGGAGGTGAACACCGGGGAGCTGTTTTTT
.,.,TRBJ2-1,TRBV5-1,CASSLARESDEQFF,TGCGCCAGCAGCTTGGCCAGGGAGAGCGATGAGCAGTTCTTC
.,.,TRBJ1-5,TRBV4-1,CASSQGEAGTYPYSNQPQHF,TGCGCCAGCAGCCAAGGGGAGGCAGGAACCTATCCCTATAGCAATCAGCCCCAGCATTTT
many,.,TRBJ1-2,TRBV5-6,CASSLADNYGYTF,TGTGCCAGCAGCTTAGCAGACAACTATGGCTACACCTTC
.,TRBD1,TRBJ2-1,TRBV7-2,CASSLASGDSSYNEQFF,TGTGCCAGCAGCCTCGCTTCCGGGGACAGCTCCTACAATGAGCAGTTCTTC
once,.,TRBJ2-7,TRBV7-8,CASSLVGSGQLGYSYEQYF,TGTGCCAGCAGCTTAGTCGGGAGCGGGCAGCTCGGCTACTCCTACGAGCAGTACTTC
.,.,TRBJ1-5,TRBV6-2/TRBV6-3,CASSFDNYSNQPQHF,TGTGCCAGCAGCTTCGACAATTATAGCAATCAGCCCCAGCATTTT
few,TRBD2,TRBJ2-3,TRBV20-1,CSARLPRGAKDTQYF,TGCAGTGCTAGATTACCGCGGGGGGCAAAAGATACGCAGTATTTT
few,.,TRBJ2-2,TRBV5-1,CASSLAAGLETGELFF,TGCGCCAGCAGCTTGGCTGCGGGGCTGGAAACCGGGGAGCTGTTTTTT
.,.,TRBJ2-1,TRBV7-8,CASSSSGGAGNEQFF,TGTGCCAGCAGCTCTTCCGGGGGCGCGGGCAATGAGCAGTTCTTC
.,.,TRBJ2-1,TRBV12-3/TRBV12-4,CASGLGGFHNEQFF,TGTGCCAGCGGCCTGGGGGGTTTTCACAATGAGCAGTTCTTC
.,.,TRBJ1-1,TRBV5-5,CASRFDSGDLEAFF,TGTGCCAGCAGATTCGATTCGGGGGACCTGGAAGCTTTCTTT
.,TRBD1,TRBJ2-7,TRBV6-5,CASSRDRISYEQYF,TGTGCCAGCAGCCGGGACAGAATCTCCTACGAGCAGTACTTC
few,.,TRBJ1-2,TRBV29-1,CSVVRAANYGYTF,TGCAGCGTTGTGAGGGCAGCTAACTATGGCTACACCTTC
many,.,TRBJ2-7,TRBV27,CASSSPRVVGSYEQYF,TGTGCCAGCAGTTCTCCCAGGGTGGTTGGCTCCTACGAGCAGTACTTC
many,.,TRBJ1-2,TRBV21-1,CASSTNRDRGILCYGYTF,TGTGCCAGCAGCACAAACCGGGACAGGGGGATTTTATGCTATGGCTACACCTTC
once,.,TRBJ1-1,TRBV10-3,CAISESQGIGTEAFF,TGTGCCATCAGTGAGTCTCAGGGGATAGGTACTGAAGCTTTCTTT
few,TRBD1,TRBJ1-1,TRBV27,CATVDRGLSFF,TGTGCCACCGTAGACAGGGGGCTGTCTTTCTTT
.,TRBD2,TRBJ2-7,TRBV7-2,CASSSLAYSYEQYF,TGTGCCAGCAGCTCACTAGCGTATTCCTACGAGCAGTACTTC
once,.,TRBJ1-2,TRBV9,CACSPLLRAETPDGYTF,TGTGCCTGCAGCCCGCTGTTAAGGGCGGAGACTCCTGATGGCTACACCTTC
.,.,TRBJ2-1,TRBV12-3/TRBV12-4,CASSLAGGDRNEQFF,TGTGCCAGCAGTTTAGCGGGGGGCGACCGCAATGAGCAGTTCTTC
.,.,TRBJ1-5,TRBV6-5,CASSYSTRVLYSNQPQHF,TGTGCCAGCAGTTACTCGACCAGGGTCCTTTATAGCAATCAGCCCCAGCATTTT
.,.,TRBJ1-2,TRBV6-2/TRBV6-3,CAIPRQDNYGYTF,TGTGCCATCCCCCGACAGGACAACTATGGCTACACCTTC
.,.,TRBJ1-4,TRBV5-6,CASSWGSEITNEKLFF,TGTGCCAGCAGCTGGGGATCAGAGATAACTAATGAAAAACTGTTTTTT
.,TRBD2,TRBJ2-5,TRBV7-8,CASSVGLAGTQYF,TGTGCCAGCAGCGTAGGACTAGCGGGGACCCAGTACTTC
.,TRBD2,TRBJ2-7,TRBV20-1,CSARGLAHYEQYF,TGTAGTGCTAGGGGACTAGCGCACTACGAGCAGTACTTC
.,.,TRBJ2-1,TRBV10-3,CAIRGGGTYNEQFF,TGTGCCATCAGGGGGGGTGGGACCTACAATGAGCAGTTCTTC
.,.,TRBJ1-1,TRBV4-1,CASSQELGWNTEAFF,TGCGCCAGCAGCCAAGAACTGGGTTGGAACACTGAAGCTTTCTTT
.,.,TRBJ1-1,TRBV29-1,CSVGTRDPGVTEAFF,TGCAGCGTTGGGACCAGGGACCCGGGGGTCACTGAAGCTTTCTTT
many,.,TRBJ1-5,TRBV5-1,CASSSDSNQPQHF,TGTGCCAGCAGTTCAGATAGCAATCAGCCCCAGCATTTT
few,.,TRBJ2-7,TRBV11-2,CASSLGLGPEHEQYF,TGTGCCAGCAGCTTAGGCCTGGGACCCGAACACGAGCAGTACTTC
.,.,TRBJ2-5,TRBV4-1,CASSQVPGQVQETQYF,TGCGCCAGCAGCCAAGTTCCGGGACAAGTACAAGAGACCCAGTACTTC
.,TRBD1,TRBJ2-5,TRBV27,CASRPRPGQGLQETQYF,TGTGCCAGCAGACCCAGACCGGGACAGGGTTTACAAGAGACCCAGTACTTC
few,.,TRBJ1-4,TRBV7-2,CASSETSGGLTNEKLFF,TGTGCCAGCAGCGAGACCTCCGGGGGACTAACTAATGAAAAACTGTTTTTT
many,.,TRBJ1-2,TRBV12-3/TRBV12-4,CASTADQGPLYGYTF,TGTGCCAGCACAGCCGATCAGGGGCCACTCTATGGCTACACCTTC
few,.,TRBJ2-5,TRBV10-3,CAISGFLGQQETQYF,TGTGCCATCAGTGGTTTTTTAGGACAGCAAGAGACCCAGTACTTC
.,.,TRBJ1-3,TRBV12-3/TRBV12-4,CASRGAGGNTIYF,TGTGCCAGCAGGGGAGCGGGAGGAAACACCATATATTTT
few,.,TRBJ1-2,TRBV3-1,CASSQRDFGYTF,TGTGCCAGCAGCCAAAGGGATTTCGGCTACACCTTC